This T cell receptor beta chain was retrieved from a study of human T cells and chemical hapten exposure. TCRdb used MiXCR to reprocess the RACE reads, holding one entry per CDR3 protein. The sample consists of approximately 80,000 distinct CDR3 sequences, over 6% of them appearing once. Indicated time point: patch test 1, 2 weeks after DPC sensitization. Treatment noted: therapeutic diphenylcyclopropenone sensitization with weekly scalp DPC. The CDR3 loop spans 15 amino acids. After removal of 5 bases from V and 2 bases from J, the junction contained 5 bases not matched to a gene. Germline V gene lookup returns CDR1 SGHVS and CDR2 FNYEAQ. This clonotype came up a few times.

This sequence joins TRBV7-6 and TRBJ2-1; 8 bases agree with TRBD1. The clonotype was recovered from a woman in her thirties with alopecia areata. Some clones in this sample may be carry-over from other donors' samples. Sequencing used whole blood, obtained in connection with sensitization to the hapten diphenylcyclopropenone (DPC). CDR3 region: CASSLRTGPYNEQFF. For the CDR3, the DNA is TGTGCCAGCAGCCTCCGGACAGGGCCCTACAATGAGCAGTTCTTC.